This T cell receptor beta chain is drawn from a study of blood T cell repertoires in COVID-19. Study-level information: Some COVID-19 samples were acute and others convalescent; all came from the United States, Italy and Spain. PBMCs, B-cell-depleted T cells, or T cells were the source of the cDNA or gDNA that made up the material.

CDR1 is MDHEN and CDR2 is SYDVKM in the germline V gene. The CDR3 covers 12 residues. V gave up 6 bases and J gave up 8 bases, with 13 bases separating them. Original processing notes: From reference gene primer amplification, estimates of nucleated cell counts were derived. Profiled with immunoSEQ multiplex PCR; TCRdb holds only in-frame clones, not every one. V and J calls and clone size come straight from that table; D and trimming were deduced from the DNA. This sample has some 130,000 clones, with about 92% found just once. During active infection, Seattle patients enrolled and were then monitored through disease.

Sequenced sample: peripheral blood. The rearrangement joins TRBV28 to TRBJ1-2; no clear D gene. This receptor was identified in a man aged 60 to 75 with COVID-19, enrolled during active disease. The CDR3 nucleotides are TGTGCCAGCAGCCTCGGACTTTACGGCTACACCTTC. It codes for CASSLGLYGYTF.